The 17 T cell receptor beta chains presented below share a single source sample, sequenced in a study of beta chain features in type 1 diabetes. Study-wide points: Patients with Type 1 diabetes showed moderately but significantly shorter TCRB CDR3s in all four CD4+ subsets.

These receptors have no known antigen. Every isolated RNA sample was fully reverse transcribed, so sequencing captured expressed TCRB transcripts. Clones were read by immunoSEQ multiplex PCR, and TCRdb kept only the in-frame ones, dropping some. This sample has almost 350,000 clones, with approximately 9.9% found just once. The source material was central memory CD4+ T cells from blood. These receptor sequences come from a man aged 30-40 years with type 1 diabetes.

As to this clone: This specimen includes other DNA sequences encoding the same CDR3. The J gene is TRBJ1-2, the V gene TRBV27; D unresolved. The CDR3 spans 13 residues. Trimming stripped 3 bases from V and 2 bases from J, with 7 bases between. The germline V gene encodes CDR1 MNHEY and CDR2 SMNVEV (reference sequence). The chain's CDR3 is CASSLEGNYGYTF. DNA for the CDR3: TGTGCCAGCAGTTTGGAGGGAAACTATGGCTACACCTTC.

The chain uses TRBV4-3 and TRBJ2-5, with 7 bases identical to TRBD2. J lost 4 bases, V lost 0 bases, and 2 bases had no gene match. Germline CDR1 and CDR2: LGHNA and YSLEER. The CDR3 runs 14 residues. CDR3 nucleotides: TGCGCCAGCAGCCAAGATACTAGCGTAGAGACCCAGTACTTC. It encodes CASSQDTSVETQYF.

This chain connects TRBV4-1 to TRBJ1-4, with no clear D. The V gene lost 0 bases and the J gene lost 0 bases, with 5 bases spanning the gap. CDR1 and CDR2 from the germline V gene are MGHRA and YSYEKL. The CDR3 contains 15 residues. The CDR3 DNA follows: TGCGCCAGCAGCCAAGAACCGGCAACTAATGAAAAACTGTTTTTT. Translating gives CASSQEPATNEKLFF.

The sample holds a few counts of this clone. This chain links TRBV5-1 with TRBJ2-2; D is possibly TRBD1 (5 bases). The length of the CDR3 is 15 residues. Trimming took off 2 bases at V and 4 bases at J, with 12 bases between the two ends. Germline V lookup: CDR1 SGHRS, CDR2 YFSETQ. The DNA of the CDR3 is TGCGCCAGCAGCTTAGACCCAGGGTCCACCGGGGAGCTGTTTTTT. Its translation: CASSLDPGSTGELFF.

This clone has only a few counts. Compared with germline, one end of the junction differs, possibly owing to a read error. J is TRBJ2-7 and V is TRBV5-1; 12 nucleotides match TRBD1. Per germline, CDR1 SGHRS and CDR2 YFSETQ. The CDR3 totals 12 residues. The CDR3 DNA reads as TGCGCCAGCAGCGACCTCGGGACAGGGGGCCACTTC. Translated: CASSDLGTGGHF. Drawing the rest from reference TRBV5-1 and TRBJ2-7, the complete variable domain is KAGVTQTPRYLIKTRGQQVTLSCSPISGHRSVSWYQQTPGQGLQFLFEYFSETQRNKGNFPGRFSGRQFSNSRSEMNVSTLELGDSALYLCASSDLGTGGHFGPGTRLTVT.

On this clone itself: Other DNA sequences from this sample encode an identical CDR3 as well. The CDR3 DNA is TGCGCCAGCAGCTTACGGGGCAATGAAAAACTGTTTTTT. It codes for CASSLRGNEKLFF. The rearrangement links TRBV5-1 to TRBJ1-4, with a possible D match to TRBD1 (5 bases). The CDR3 is 13 residues long. Trimming removed 2 bases from V and 5 bases from J, with 7 bases in between. Germline V CDR1 and CDR2: SGHRS, YFSETQ.

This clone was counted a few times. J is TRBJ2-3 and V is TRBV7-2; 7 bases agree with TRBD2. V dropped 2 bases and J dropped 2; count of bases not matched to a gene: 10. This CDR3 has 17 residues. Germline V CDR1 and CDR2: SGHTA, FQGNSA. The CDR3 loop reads CASSLTSAGYSTDTQYF. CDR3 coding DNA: TGTGCCAGCAGCTTAACTAGCGCGGGGTACTCCACAGATACGCAGTATTTT.

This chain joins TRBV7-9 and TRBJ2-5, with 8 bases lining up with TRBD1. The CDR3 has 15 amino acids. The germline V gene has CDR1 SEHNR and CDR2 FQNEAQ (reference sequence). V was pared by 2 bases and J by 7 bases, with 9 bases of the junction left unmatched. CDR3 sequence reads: CASSLQQGGPGTQYF. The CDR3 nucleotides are TGTGCCAGCAGCTTACAACAGGGGGGCCCTGGGACCCAGTACTTC.

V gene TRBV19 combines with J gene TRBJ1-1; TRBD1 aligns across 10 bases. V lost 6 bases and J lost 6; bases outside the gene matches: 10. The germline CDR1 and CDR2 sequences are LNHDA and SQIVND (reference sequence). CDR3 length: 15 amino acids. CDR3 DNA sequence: TGTGCCAGTAGCATGCGACAGGGGGCGTTGGCTGAAGCTTTCTTT. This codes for CASSMRQGALAEAFF.

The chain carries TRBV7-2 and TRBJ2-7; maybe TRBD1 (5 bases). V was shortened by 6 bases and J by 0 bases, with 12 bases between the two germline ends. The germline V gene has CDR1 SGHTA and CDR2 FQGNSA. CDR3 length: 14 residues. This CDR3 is CASRETVSSYEQYF. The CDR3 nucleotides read TGTGCCAGCAGAGAGACAGTGTCCTCCTACGAGCAGTACTTC.

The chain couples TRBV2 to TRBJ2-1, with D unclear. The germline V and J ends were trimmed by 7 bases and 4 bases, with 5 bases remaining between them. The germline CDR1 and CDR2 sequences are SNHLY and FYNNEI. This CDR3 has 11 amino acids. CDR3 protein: CASTRYNEQFF. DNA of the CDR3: TGTGCCAGCACGAGGTACAATGAGCAGTTCTTC.

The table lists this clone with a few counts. This CDR3 is CASSDPGQERNTIYF. The CDR3 nucleotides read TGTGCCAGCAGTGACCCGGGACAGGAACGGAACACCATATATTTT. The chain carries TRBV2 and TRBJ1-3; 8 bases are a match to TRBD1. The germline CDR1 and CDR2 sequences are SNHLY and FYNNEI. The ends lost 3 bases at V and 7 bases at J; junction bases unmatched: 8. CDR3 length equals 15 residues.

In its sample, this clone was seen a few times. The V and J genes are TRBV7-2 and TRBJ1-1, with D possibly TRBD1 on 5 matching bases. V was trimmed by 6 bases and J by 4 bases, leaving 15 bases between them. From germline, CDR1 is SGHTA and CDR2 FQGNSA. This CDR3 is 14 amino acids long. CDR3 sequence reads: CASRYQGDSTEAFF. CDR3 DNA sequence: TGTGCCAGCAGATATCAGGGAGATAGCACTGAAGCTTTCTTT.

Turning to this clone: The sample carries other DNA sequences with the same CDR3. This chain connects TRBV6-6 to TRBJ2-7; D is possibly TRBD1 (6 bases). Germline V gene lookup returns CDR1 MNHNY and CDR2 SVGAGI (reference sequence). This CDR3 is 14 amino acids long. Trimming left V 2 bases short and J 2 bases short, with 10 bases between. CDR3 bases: TGTGCCAGCAGTTACAGTGCAGGGGCCTACGAGCAGTACTTC. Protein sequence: CASSYSAGAYEQYF.

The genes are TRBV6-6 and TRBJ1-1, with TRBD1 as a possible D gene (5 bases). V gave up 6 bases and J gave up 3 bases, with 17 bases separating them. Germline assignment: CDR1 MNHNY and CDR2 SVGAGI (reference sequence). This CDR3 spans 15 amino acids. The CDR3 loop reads CASSSTRVGHTEAFF. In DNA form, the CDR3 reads TGTGCCAGCAGCTCCACGAGAGTGGGGCACACTGAAGCTTTCTTT.

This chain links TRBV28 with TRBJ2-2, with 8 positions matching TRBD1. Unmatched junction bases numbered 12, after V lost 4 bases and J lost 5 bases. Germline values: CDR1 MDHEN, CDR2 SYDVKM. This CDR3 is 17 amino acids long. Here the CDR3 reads CASSSLDRAMETGELFF. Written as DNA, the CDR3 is TGTGCCAGCAGTTCCCTGGACAGGGCCATGGAAACCGGGGAGCTGTTTTTT. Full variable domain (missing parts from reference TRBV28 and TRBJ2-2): DVKVTQSSRYLVKRTGEKVFLECVQDMDHENMFWYRQDPGLGLRLIYFSYDVKMKEKGDIPEGYSVSREKKERFSLILESASTNQTSMYLCASSSLDRAMETGELFFGEGSRLTVL.

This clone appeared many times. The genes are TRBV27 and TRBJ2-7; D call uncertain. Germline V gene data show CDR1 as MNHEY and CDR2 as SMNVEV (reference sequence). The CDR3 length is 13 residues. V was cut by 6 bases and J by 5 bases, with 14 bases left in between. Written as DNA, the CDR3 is TGTGCCAGCAGCCCCCAACAAGGCCACGAGCAGTACTTC. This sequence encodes CASSPQQGHEQYF.